One and the same sample provided the 10 T cell receptor beta chains below, sequenced in a study of blood T cell repertoires in COVID-19. TCRdb's copy holds only in-frame clones and misses some; the assay was immunoSEQ multiplex PCR. The sample records about 130,000 clones, roughly four fifths being singletons. The sample comprised peripheral blood. The receptors originated from a man aged 55-75 years with acute or convalescent COVID-19.

This chain joins TRBV19 and TRBJ2-1, with TRBD1 matching over 10 bases. V gave up 7 bases and J gave up 3 bases; unmatched junction bases: 9. The CDR3 is 16 amino acids. Per the germline V gene, CDR1 is LNHDA and CDR2 is SQIVND (reference sequence). The CDR3 region has the DNA TGTGCCAGTAAGAACTTTGGACAGGGGGTCTACAATGAGCAGTTCTTC. This codes for CASKNFGQGVYNEQFF. Variable domain in full (rest from reference TRBV19 and TRBJ2-1): DGGITQSPKYLFRKEGQNVTLSCEQNLNHDAMYWYRQDPGQGLRLIYYSQIVNDFQKGDIAEGYSVSREKKESFPLTVTSAQKNPTAFYLCASKNFGQGVYNEQFFGPGTRLTVL.

This clone turned up a few times. This chain connects TRBV5-1 to TRBJ2-7; 9 nucleotides align to TRBD2. Germline-derived CDR1 and CDR2 are SGHRS and YFSETQ. The J segment lost 3 bases and the V segment lost 0 bases, leaving 1 base of the junction unmatched. CDR3 length equals 14 residues. CDR3 nucleotide sequence: TGCGCCAGCAGCTTGGATAGCGGGAGCTACGAGCAGTACTTC. It yields the protein CASSLDSGSYEQYF.

This chain joins TRBV11-3 and TRBJ2-4; no clear D. The CDR3 has 14 amino acids. V was trimmed by 5 bases and J by 0 bases, leaving 8 bases between them. Germline loops: CDR1 SGHNT, CDR2 YENEEA. The CDR3 here is CASSDQAAKNIQYF. The CDR3 DNA reads as TGTGCCAGCAGCGATCAGGCAGCCAAAAACATTCAGTACTTC.

The gene calls are TRBV18 and TRBJ1-1, with D possibly matching TRBD1 (6 bases). Trimming left V 1 base short and J 1 base short, with 10 bases between. Per the germline V gene, CDR1 is KGHSH and CDR2 is LQKENI. The CDR3 is made up of 15 amino acids. In nucleotides, the CDR3 is TGTGCCAGCTCACCACAACAGGGCAAGAACACTGAAGCTTTCTTT. Amino acid sequence: CASSPQQGKNTEAFF.

This clone was seen once. Here the CDR3 DNA reads TGCAGCGTTGAGCGAGACAGATCCTATGGCTACACCTTC. As protein: CSVERDRSYGYTF. This chain joins TRBV29-1 and TRBJ1-2; D might be TRBD1 (5 bases). Germline CDR1 SQVTM, CDR2 ANQGSEA. The CDR3 has 13 residues. Deletions cut 3 bases from V and 4 bases from J, with 12 bases between.

The chain recombines TRBV5-1 with TRBJ1-3; weak D call: TRBD1 (5 bases). The CDR3 runs 17 residues. The germline V and J ends were trimmed by 3 bases and 3 bases, with 19 bases remaining between them. Germline V gene sequence: CDR1 SGHRS, CDR2 YFSETQ. In nucleotides, the CDR3 is TGCGCCAGCAGCTACTCCTTGGGGGGGATAAATGGAAACACCATATATTTT. Residues: CASSYSLGGINGNTIYF. The full variable domain, with the rest looked up from reference TRBV5-1 and TRBJ1-3, is KAGVTQTPRYLIKTRGQQVTLSCSPISGHRSVSWYQQTPGQGLQFLFEYFSETQRNKGNFPGRFSGRQFSNSRSEMNVSTLELGDSALYLCASSYSLGGINGNTIYFGEGSWLTVV.

The chain joins TRBV7-9 to TRBJ2-7; 8 bases match TRBD2. The CDR3 is 17 residues long. Looked up from germline, CDR1 is SEHNR and CDR2 is FQNEAQ (reference sequence). The V and J ends lost 0 bases and 3 bases, in that order; junction bases with no gene match: 10. This chain's CDR3 is CASSLASGSISGYEQYF. In DNA form, the CDR3 reads TGTGCCAGCAGCTTAGCCAGCGGGAGCATAAGTGGCTACGAGCAGTACTTC.

V and J are TRBV6-5 and TRBJ2-7; D perhaps matches TRBD2 (6 bases). Trimming stripped 6 bases from V and 1 base from J, with 13 bases between. CDR1 is MNHEY, CDR2 SVGAGI, per germline. This CDR3 has 14 amino acids. The CDR3 sequence: CASRRPGESYEQYF. Written as DNA, the CDR3 is TGTGCCAGCAGACGGCCGGGAGAGTCCTACGAGCAGTACTTC.

The chain carries TRBV5-4 and TRBJ1-2; maybe TRBD1 (6 bases). CDR3 size: 17 residues. Germline loops: CDR1 SGHNT, CDR2 YYREEE (reference sequence). V shed 4 bases and J shed 0 bases, with 19 bases lying between them. The CDR3 loop is CASSPEPTGLTNYGYTF. CDR3 nucleotides: TGTGCCAGCAGCCCGGAACCCACAGGGCTCACTAACTATGGCTACACCTTC.

V and J are TRBV5-1 and TRBJ2-7; 7 nucleotides match TRBD1. V gave up 0 bases and J gave up 4 bases; unmatched junction bases: 10. There are 16 residues in the CDR3. The germline gives CDR1 SGHRS, CDR2 YFSETQ. The DNA for the CDR3 is TGCGCCAGCAGCTTGGCCCCCGGGACAGAGACATACGAGCAGTACTTC. Translated: CASSLAPGTETYEQYF.